These 27 T cell receptor beta chains originate from one sample sequenced in a study of T cell clones after liver transplantation. Sequencing used immunoSEQ multiplex PCR; TCRdb keeps in-frame clones, though not all of them. The data hold 25,000 to 40,000 clones, with 90% to 95% observed a single time. Specimen: CD8+ T cells from blood, collected 12 months after liver transplant. These receptors were taken from a human patient who received a liver transplant. These T cells may partly come from the graft donor.

The gene calls are TRBV7-2 and TRBJ2-7; D is unresolved. The CDR3 contains 14 residues. Germline V gene sequence: CDR1 SGHTA, CDR2 FQGNSA. Trimming took off 4 bases at V and 4 bases at J, with 14 bases between the two ends. As DNA, the CDR3 is TGTGCCAGCAGCTCTACCTTAGGCAGTTACGAGCAGTACTTC. Translated: CASSSTLGSYEQYF.

This clone was seen just once. The chain uses TRBV5-4 and TRBJ2-3; D might be TRBD2 (6 bases). This CDR3 spans 14 amino acids. V shed 1 base and J shed 1 base, with 7 bases lying between them. Germline V gene sequence: CDR1 SGHNT, CDR2 YYREEE (reference sequence). The CDR3 region is CASSLRLGTDTQYF. CDR3 in DNA: TGTGCCAGCAGCTTGAGACTAGGCACAGATACGCAGTATTTT.

The chain uses TRBV4-1 and TRBJ2-5, with D possibly TRBD2 on 5 matching bases. The CDR3 has 13 residues. V shed 0 bases and J shed 5 bases, with 7 bases lying between them. CDR1 and CDR2 (germline): MGHRA, YSYEKL. The CDR3: CASSQDWEETQYF. The CDR3 DNA reads TGCGCCAGCAGCCAAGATTGGGAGGAGACCCAGTACTTC.

The chain links TRBV4-1 to TRBJ2-7; the D gene is possibly TRBD2 (5 bases). V was trimmed by 0 bases and J by 0 bases, leaving 15 bases between them. Germline lookup yields CDR1 MGHRA and CDR2 YSYEKL. CDR3 length: 17 amino acids. The CDR3 here is CASSQEGGSGSSYEQYF. The CDR3 DNA reads as TGCGCCAGCAGCCAAGAAGGTGGTTCGGGGAGCTCCTACGAGCAGTACTTC.

The chain is built from TRBV9 and TRBJ2-1; 11 bases agree with TRBD2. CDR1 and CDR2 from the germline V gene are SGDLS and YYNGEE. CDR3 length equals 15 residues. V was clipped by 2 bases and J by 6 bases; unmatched bases: 4. The CDR3 DNA reads TGTGCCAGCAGCGTTAGCGGGAGGGGGAGCAATGAGCAGTTCTTC. Protein: CASSVSGRGSNEQFF.

The chain carries TRBV27 and TRBJ2-7; D might be TRBD1 (6 bases). Germline CDR1 reads MNHEY; CDR2 reads SMNVEV (reference sequence). Between the trimmed V and J ends, which lost 4 bases and 3 bases, there was a span of 13 bases. This CDR3 region has 14 residues. This chain's CDR3 is CASSSGQNYYEQYF. CDR3 sequence (DNA): TGTGCCAGCAGTTCCGGACAGAACTACTACGAGCAGTACTTC.

The chain carries TRBV27 and TRBJ2-1, with 11 bases identical to TRBD2. Germline V CDR1 and CDR2: MNHEY, SMNVEV (reference sequence). The V segment lost 0 bases and the J segment 6 bases; nucleotides outside the gene matches: 10. The CDR3 runs 18 residues. The CDR3 reads CASSLSTKLAGVGNEQFF. The CDR3 DNA follows: TGTGCCAGCAGTTTATCTACGAAACTAGCGGGAGTTGGCAATGAGCAGTTCTTC.

This rearrangement joins TRBV5-1 to TRBJ2-3; TRBD1 or TRBD2 may be the D gene (5 bases each). CDR3 length equals 13 residues. From germline, CDR1 is SGHRS and CDR2 YFSETQ. V was shortened by 4 bases and J by 1 base, with 7 bases between the two germline ends. CDR3 region: CASSLGGTDTQYF. The DNA for the CDR3 is TGCGCCAGCAGCCTGGGGGGCACAGATACGCAGTATTTT.

The chain recombines TRBV9 with TRBJ2-3; D uncertain. V lost 0 bases and J 5 bases, leaving 16 bases between the germline ends. The CDR3 sequence is 16 residues long. Germline V gene sequence: CDR1 SGDLS, CDR2 YYNGEE. The CDR3 loop reads CASSVAVGPPEDTQYF. CDR3 in DNA: TGTGCCAGCAGCGTAGCTGTAGGACCCCCAGAAGATACGCAGTATTTT.

In this sample, this clone turned up once. DNA for the CDR3: TGTGCCAGCAGGTCACGGGACAGCGGACAAGAGACCCAGTACTTC. Translated: CASRSRDSGQETQYF. V usage is TRBV28 and J usage is TRBJ2-5; TRBD1 aligns across 7 bases. Trimming removed 6 bases from V and 2 bases from J; junction bases left unmatched: 9. Per the germline V gene, CDR1 is MDHEN and CDR2 is SYDVKM. The CDR3 has 15 residues.

The chain links TRBV2 to TRBJ2-1; 14 positions match TRBD2. Trimming took 9 bases from V and 1 from J; bases not matched to a gene: 5. CDR3 length: 16 amino acids. Germline CDR1 and CDR2: SNHLY and FYNNEI. CDR3 region: CARGLAGVESYNEQFF. DNA for the CDR3: TGTGCCAGGGGACTAGCGGGAGTAGAGTCCTACAATGAGCAGTTCTTC. Using reference TRBV2 and TRBJ2-1 for the parts outside the CDR3, the full variable domain is EPEVTQTPSHQVTQMGQEVILRCVPISNHLYFYWYRQILGQKVEFLVSFYNNEISEKSEIFDDQFSVERPDGSNFTLKIRSTKLEDSAMYFCARGLAGVESYNEQFFGPGTRLTVL.

This clone was counted a single time. The J gene is TRBJ2-5, the V gene TRBV7-8, with D perhaps TRBD1 (5 bases). The CDR3 runs to 15 residues. Germline values: CDR1 SGHVS, CDR2 FQNEAQ. V dropped 4 bases and J dropped 5 bases, with 17 bases sitting between them. The CDR3 reads CASSSKGANRETQYF. CDR3 sequence (DNA): TGTGCCAGCAGCTCGAAAGGGGCTAACCGGGAGACCCAGTACTTC.

This clone is labeled medium-sized. The chain joins TRBV29-1 to TRBJ1-1; tentatively, D is TRBD1 (6 bases). The germline V and J ends were trimmed by 1 base and 7 bases, with 13 bases remaining between them. This CDR3 has 13 residues. Germline CDR1 is SQVTM and CDR2 is ANQGSEA. The CDR3 region is CSVEGGRKYEAFF. For the CDR3, the DNA is TGCAGCGTTGAAGGGGGGCGGAAGTATGAAGCTTTCTTT.

This clone was detected only once. CDR3 bases: TGTGCCAGCAGCCCAGAAGACCAAGAGACCCAGTACTTC. Its translation: CASSPEDQETQYF. This sequence joins TRBV5-6 and TRBJ2-5; D gene ambiguous. The CDR3 covers 13 residues. V was pared by 4 bases and J by 0 bases, with 7 bases between. Germline loops: CDR1 SGHDT, CDR2 YYEEEE.

The chain has TRBV11-2 and TRBJ2-7, with D perhaps TRBD1 (7 bases). Germline values: CDR1 SGHAT, CDR2 FQNNGV. This CDR3 spans 15 amino acids. The V end was cut by 8 bases, the J end by 1 base, with 18 bases between. In DNA, the CDR3 is TGTGCCAGCCAGCCCGCCAGGGGGGCTTCCTACGAGCAGTACTTC. It yields the protein CASQPARGASYEQYF.

The chain combines TRBV28 with TRBJ2-2; 7 bases align to TRBD1. V trimming: 5 bases; J trimming: 6 bases; junction bases outside the gene matches: 6. This CDR3 is 14 amino acids long. Per germline, CDR1 MDHEN and CDR2 SYDVKM. CDR3 nucleotides: TGTGCCAGCAGTCCTGGACAGGTTGCCGGGGAGCTGTTTTTT. Protein sequence: CASSPGQVAGELFF.

The V gene is TRBV27, the J gene TRBJ2-3; 13 bases agree with TRBD2. This CDR3 contains 15 residues. V lost 6 bases and J lost 4; bases outside the gene matches: 4. Germline V lookup: CDR1 MNHEY, CDR2 SMNVEV (reference sequence). The CDR3, as DNA: TGTGCCAGCAGGGGACTAGCGGGAATGGCAGATACGCAGTATTTT. Its translation: CASRGLAGMADTQYF.

The CDR3 is CASSHGKSMADFSNYGYTF. CDR3 DNA: TGTGCCAGCAGCCACGGGAAAAGCATGGCTGATTTCTCTAACTATGGCTACACCTTC. The genes are TRBV5-6 and TRBJ1-2; D is ambiguous. Germline V gene sequence: CDR1 SGHDT, CDR2 YYEEEE. This CDR3 is built from 19 residues. Trimming shortened V by 4 bases and J by 0 bases, and 25 bases separated the two germline ends.

The V gene is TRBV29-1, the J gene TRBJ1-1, with 10 bases aligning to TRBD1. Germline CDR1 reads SQVTM; CDR2 reads ANQGSEA. The V gene end was trimmed by 3 bases and the J gene end by 1 base; junction bases not matched to a gene: 11. The CDR3 totals 17 residues. DNA for the CDR3: TGCAGCGTTGATACGGGTAGACAGGGGGCGGGGAACACTGAAGCTTTCTTT. Encoded protein: CSVDTGRQGAGNTEAFF.

The chain carries TRBV5-1 and TRBJ1-4, with 7 nucleotides matching TRBD1. CDR1 SGHRS and CDR2 YFSETQ come from the germline V gene. This CDR3 is built from 15 residues. With V trimmed by 4 bases and J by 6 bases, 9 bases remained unmatched. CDR3 bases: TGCGCCAGCAGCCCGACGACAGGGAGGGATGAAAAACTGTTTTTT. Its translation: CASSPTTGRDEKLFF.

The chain joins TRBV5-1 to TRBJ2-3; D possibly corresponds to TRBD2 (5 bases). Trimming stripped 2 bases from V and 4 bases from J, with 14 bases between. The CDR3 is made up of 15 amino acids. Germline V gene data show CDR1 as SGHRS and CDR2 as YFSETQ. In DNA, the CDR3 is TGCGCCAGCAGCTTTAGGACTTCCCCGCCAGATACGCAGTATTTT. Translating it yields CASSFRTSPPDTQYF.

The CDR3 DNA is TGCGCCAGCAGCCCCGGGACTAGCTATGAGCAGTTCTTC. This gives the protein CASSPGTSYEQFF. V gene TRBV5-1 combines with J gene TRBJ2-1; 9 nucleotides line up with TRBD2. Trimming cost V 4 bases and J 8 bases; bases outside gene matches: 4. Germline V gene data show CDR1 as SGHRS and CDR2 as YFSETQ. The CDR3 runs to 13 residues. The variable domain in full, with the rest retrieved from reference TRBV5-1 and TRBJ2-1, is KAGVTQTPRYLIKTRGQQVTLSCSPISGHRSVSWYQQTPGQGLQFLFEYFSETQRNKGNFPGRFSGRQFSNSRSEMNVSTLELGDSALYLCASSPGTSYEQFFGPGTRLTVL.

V is TRBV25-1 and J is TRBJ2-5; tentative D call: TRBD2 (6 bases). The CDR3 is 15 residues long. The V end was cut by 1 base, the J end by 0 bases, with 9 bases between. Germline-derived CDR1 and CDR2 are MGHDK and SYGVNS. This CDR3 reads CASSEFGSNQETQYF. In nucleotides, the CDR3 is TGTGCCAGCAGTGAATTCGGGAGTAACCAAGAGACCCAGTACTTC.

This chain links TRBV4-1 with TRBJ2-1; perhaps D is TRBD1 or TRBD2 (6 bases each). Germline V lookup: CDR1 MGHRA, CDR2 YSYEKL. V shed 0 bases and J shed 2 bases, with 11 bases lying between them. CDR3 length: 16 amino acids. CDR3 amino acids: CASSQDLGGPYNEQFF. The CDR3 bases are TGCGCCAGCAGCCAAGATCTCGGGGGCCCCTACAATGAGCAGTTCTTC.

The chain joins TRBV7-7 to TRBJ2-6; unclear D gene. Germline V gene sequence: CDR1 SSHAT, CDR2 FNYEAQ (reference sequence). Trimming took off 5 bases at V and 5 bases at J, with 22 bases between the two ends. CDR3 length equals 18 residues. The CDR3 sequence: CASSKVSVPQSRANVLTF. The CDR3 DNA reads TGTGCCAGCAGCAAGGTATCAGTGCCACAAAGTCGGGCCAACGTCCTGACTTTC.

This clone was detected only once. The chain combines TRBV29-1 with TRBJ2-2, with 7 bases that match TRBD2. Losses at the gene ends were 7 bases for V and 6 bases for J; bases not matched to a gene: 11. CDR1 and CDR2 (germline): SQVTM, ANQGSEA. The CDR3 is made up of 14 amino acids. The CDR3 sequence: CSAISPTSAGELFF. The CDR3 nucleotides read TGCAGCGCCATATCCCCTACTAGCGCCGGGGAGCTGTTTTTT.

The gene calls are TRBV27 and TRBJ2-7; D perhaps matches TRBD2 (7 bases). The CDR3 extends over 18 amino acids. CDR1 and CDR2 (germline): MNHEY, SMNVEV (reference sequence). Trimming removed 5 bases from V and 2 bases from J, with 25 bases in between. This CDR3 reads CASSGGYPGGGQTYEQYF. The CDR3 nucleotides are TGTGCCAGCAGTGGAGGATATCCGGGGGGCGGGCAGACCTACGAGCAGTACTTC.